This T cell receptor (beta chain) was identified in a study of cytomegalovirus exposure and HLA in healthy donors. PCR involved 60 Vbeta and 13 Jbeta primers. Measured with immunoSEQ multiplex PCR; TCRdb has only the in-frame clones, and not every one. Among 65,000 to 85,000 clones listed, around 70% were seen once. As for this clone: What it recognizes is unknown.

Trimming took 2 bases from V and 8 from J, leaving 12 bases between them. Per germline, CDR1 GTSNPN and CDR2 SVGIG (reference sequence). The CDR3 contains 12 residues. Study-level points and caveats: The study recorded 160 or so TCR beta chains that were cytomegalovirus-associated. What TCR beta sequences reportedly achieved was accurate prediction of HLA-A and HLA-B alleles in most subjects. A later analysis reportedly found that, within productive TCRs, an Asian-associated ancestry cluster had fewer N-insertions than the mean observed across the roughly 630 donors.

The TCR comes from a male donor in good health and CMV-seropositive. V usage is TRBV30 and J usage is TRBJ1-2; no clear D gene. Sequencing was performed on PBMCs. For the CDR3, the DNA is TGTGCCTGGAGTCCACAGTCATGGGGCTACACCTTC. Protein product: CAWSPQSWGYTF.